The rows below give T cell receptor beta chains drawn from one sample of a study of blood T cell repertoires in COVID-19. The method was immunoSEQ multiplex PCR; TCRdb's version includes in-frame clones alone and lacks a portion of them. Found here are about 120,000 clones, less than 90% of them singletons; the top ten hold about 8%. The sample consisted of peripheral blood. These TCRs come from a man aged 65-85 years who had recovered from COVID-19. Both conserved end residues are part of each CDR3. The order of the fields is clone size, V gene, J gene, CDR3 length, D gene, CDR3 DNA, CDR3 protein. D genes are given only for firm matches. Expanded clones are given a class, and other clones once, few, many or no size at all.

few	TRBV2	TRBJ2-1	13	TRBD1	TGTGCCAGCAGTACCCCGGACAGGGGGCATCGGTTCTTC	CASSTPDRGHRFF
NA	TRBV28	TRBJ2-6	15	NA	TGTGCCAGCAGCACTACAGGGTCCGGGGCCAACGTCCTGACTTTC	CASSTTGSGANVLTF
NA	TRBV5-1	TRBJ2-5	15	NA	TGCGCCAGCAGCTTCAGGGGCGCGTGGGAAGAGACCCAGTACTTC	CASSFRGAWEETQYF
NA	TRBV30	TRBJ1-2	14	TRBD1	TGTGCCTGGGACCGGGACAGGGTAGCCTATGGCTACACCTTC	CAWDRDRVAYGYTF
NA	TRBV5-1	TRBJ1-1	15	TRBD1	TGCGCCAGCAGCCTAAGAACAGGGGATGGCACTGAAGCTTTCTTT	CASSLRTGDGTEAFF
NA	TRBV24-1	TRBJ1-2	14	NA	TGTGCCACCAGTGATTATAGGGGACTGGATGGCTACACCTTC	CATSDYRGLDGYTF
NA	TRBV10-3	TRBJ1-2	15	TRBD1	TGTGCCATCAGTGAGTCGAGAGGGGGCCTTGGAGGCTACACCTTC	CAISESRGGLGGYTF
NA	TRBV20-1	TRBJ1-2	11	NA	TGCAGTGCCCTAGGCCACTATGGCTACACCTTC	CSALGHYGYTF
NA	TRBV2	TRBJ2-5	13	NA	TGTGCCAGCAGTGAATTGGAGAAAGAGACCCAGTACTTC	CASSELEKETQYF
NA	TRBV4-2	TRBJ2-3	17	TRBD2	TGTGCCAGCAGCCAAGGAGCTGGGCGGGGGGTCACAGATACGCAGTATTTT	CASSQGAGRGVTDTQYF
NA	TRBV24-1	TRBJ2-2	15	NA	TGTGCCACCAGTGATGTAGGCGGAGGTCACGGGGAGCTGTTTTTT	CATSDVGGGHGELFF
NA	TRBV2	TRBJ1-3	12	NA	TGTGCCAGCAAGGGGTCTGGAAACACCATATATTTT	CASKGSGNTIYF
few	TRBV5-1	TRBJ2-3	16	TRBD2	TGCGCCAGCAGCTTGGAGGGAGGGACTAGCACAGATACGCAGTATTTT	CASSLEGGTSTDTQYF
NA	TRBV7-3	TRBJ2-7	13	NA	TGTGCCAGCAGCTCTCATCCCGGGGGCGAGCAGTACTTC	CASSSHPGGEQYF
NA	TRBV27	TRBJ2-5	18	TRBD2	TGTGCCAGCAGTTTATCTGTGACTAGCGGGCCCATGGGGGAGACCCAGTACTTC	CASSLSVTSGPMGETQYF
once	TRBV5-1	TRBJ2-7	14	TRBD1	TGCGCCAGCAGCTCCGGGACAGGGCGATACGAGCAGTACTTC	CASSSGTGRYEQYF
NA	TRBV6-5	TRBJ1-1	13	NA	TGTGCCAGCAGTTCCAATTTGAACACTGAAGCTTTCTTT	CASSSNLNTEAFF
few	TRBV5-5	TRBJ2-1	14	NA	TGTGCCAGCAGCACCCGCCCCCAGACAGGCCCGCAGTTCTTC	CASSTRPQTGPQFF
NA	TRBV5-4	TRBJ1-4	15	TRBD1	TGTGCCAGCAGCTTGGAAGGGGACAGGGGATATAAACTGTTTTTT	CASSLEGDRGYKLFF
NA	TRBV18	TRBJ2-3	11	NA	TGTGCCAGCTCACCCGAGCGTGGGCAGTATTTT	CASSPERGQYF
NA	TRBV6-5	TRBJ1-3	15	TRBD1	TGTGCCAGCAGGACAGGGGGCTTCTCTGGAAACACCATATATTTT	CASRTGGFSGNTIYF
once	TRBV6-4	TRBJ2-1	14	NA	TGTGCCAGCAGCGATGGACCCGAGGGCAATGAGCAGTTCTTC	CASSDGPEGNEQFF
NA	TRBV7-3	TRBJ2-1	14	NA	TGTGCCAGCAGCTTAGATGGGCCCAACAATGAGCAGTTCTTC	CASSLDGPNNEQFF
once	TRBV28	TRBJ1-1	14	NA	TGTGCCAGCAGTTTATGGGGGGAGGGCACTGAAGCTTTCTTT	CASSLWGEGTEAFF
NA	TRBV7-9	TRBJ2-7	13	NA	TGTGCCAGCCGGCGGAGGGGGCGGAACGAGCAGTACTTC	CASRRRGRNEQYF
NA	TRBV5-1	TRBJ1-1	14	NA	TGCGCCAGCAGCTTGGGGGGACGGGACAACGAAGCTTTCTTT	CASSLGGRDNEAFF
NA	TRBV14	TRBJ1-1	16	TRBD1	TGTGCCAGCAGCCCCCTGGACAGGGATAAGAACACTGAAGCTTTCTTT	CASSPLDRDKNTEAFF
few	TRBV5-1	TRBJ1-2	16	TRBD1	TGCGCCAGCAGCCTCTGGGGACAGGGTGCTTTCTATGGCTACACCTTC	CASSLWGQGAFYGYTF
NA	TRBV7-2	TRBJ2-7	15	NA	TGTGCCAGCAGCTTCGTTTCAAGCGGTACGTACGAGCAGTACTTC	CASSFVSSGTYEQYF
NA	TRBV7-3	TRBJ2-1	15	TRBD2	TGTGCCAGCAGCCCCCGGGGGGGGGCTAACAATGAGCAGTTCTTC	CASSPRGGANNEQFF
once	TRBV7-2	TRBJ2-2	17	TRBD1	TGTGCCAGCAGCTTAGGTCGGACAGGCCGCGGGTCCGGGGAGCTGTTTTTT	CASSLGRTGRGSGELFF
NA	TRBV6-2/TRBV6-3	TRBJ1-3	14	NA	TGTGCCAGCAGTCCAATTTTCTCTGGAAACACCATATATTTT	CASSPIFSGNTIYF
NA	TRBV28	TRBJ1-6	15	NA	TGTGCCAGCAACCGACCGGCCACAGCTTTTTCACCCCTCCACTTT	CASNRPATAFSPLHF
NA	TRBV6-5	TRBJ2-7	13	NA	TGTGCCAGCAGTTACGAGGGAGCCTACGAGCAGTACTTC	CASSYEGAYEQYF
NA	TRBV9	TRBJ2-2	12	NA	TGTGCCAGCAGCCCAGGGGCCGGGGAGCTGTTTTTT	CASSPGAGELFF
NA	TRBV2	TRBJ2-3	18	NA	TGTGCCAGCAGCTATCTTCGTGTTAGCGGTATCGGCACAGATACGCAGTATTTT	CASSYLRVSGIGTDTQYF
NA	TRBV6-6	TRBJ2-1	15	NA	TGTGCCAGCAGTTACTCGAATCCGGTCTACAATGAGCAGTTCTTC	CASSYSNPVYNEQFF
NA	TRBV5-1	TRBJ2-5	14	NA	TGCGCCAGCAGCCCCGGGGCAGGGGAAGAGACCCAGTACTTC	CASSPGAGEETQYF
NA	TRBV5-1	TRBJ2-1	15	TRBD2	TGCGCCAGCAGCTTAGGTAGCGGGGGGTACAATGAGCAGTTCTTC	CASSLGSGGYNEQFF
NA	TRBV28	TRBJ1-1	14	NA	TGTGCCAGCAGTTTCCCCCCAGGGTATACTGAAGCTTTCTTT	CASSFPPGYTEAFF
NA	TRBV2	TRBJ1-5	13	NA	TGTGCCAGCACAGAGGGAAGCTATCAGCCCCAGCATTTT	CASTEGSYQPQHF
NA	TRBV3-1/TRBV3-2	TRBJ1-1	14	NA	TGTGCCAGCAGCCAGGGCTGGTCGGACACTGAAGCTTTCTTT	CASSQGWSDTEAFF
NA	TRBV3-1/TRBV3-2	TRBJ2-2	16	TRBD1	TGTGCCAGCAGCCATGGGGACAGGAGGGACACCGGGGAGCTGTTTTTT	CASSHGDRRDTGELFF
NA	TRBV5-8	TRBJ2-7	17	TRBD1	TGTGCCAGCAGCTTGGGGGGACCGGGACAGAAGCCCTACGAGCAGTACTTC	CASSLGGPGQKPYEQYF
NA	TRBV6-5	TRBJ2-7	11	NA	TGTGCCAGCAGAAGGGGTAACGAGCAGTACTTC	CASRRGNEQYF
NA	TRBV2	TRBJ1-6	15	NA	TGTGCCAGCGCCCCTCAGTGGGAGGGCAGTTCACCCCTCCACTTT	CASAPQWEGSSPLHF
NA	TRBV6-4	TRBJ2-7	9	NA	TGTGCCAGCAGCCCAGAGCAGTACTTC	CASSPEQYF
few	TRBV18	TRBJ2-7	14	NA	TGTGCCAGCTCACAAGGGGGAAGCTCCTACGAGCAGTACTTC	CASSQGGSSYEQYF
NA	TRBV5-4	TRBJ1-1	14	TRBD1	TGTGCCAGCAGCTCACCGACAGGGCCTCCAAAAGCTTTCTTT	CASSSPTGPPKAFF
NA	TRBV5-1	TRBJ2-1	15	TRBD2	TGCGCCAGCACCACGGGACTAGCGGGGTACAATGAGCAGTTCTTC	CASTTGLAGYNEQFF
once	TRBV2	TRBJ1-2	12	NA	TGTGCCAGCGGGGACACCAGCTATGGCTACACCTTC	CASGDTSYGYTF
NA	TRBV7-8	TRBJ2-7	14	NA	TGTGCCAGCAGCTTACATGGAGATCCCTACGAGCAGTACTTC	CASSLHGDPYEQYF